The clone carrying this T cell receptor (beta chain) was picked up many times. Its antigen remains unknown. Mismatch with germline at one junction end may stem from a read error. This sample stems from a study of T-cell memory formation after mild COVID-19. Broader study findings: What remained unconfirmed was the SARS-CoV-2 specificity of second-wave clones peaking on day 37. Clones shrinking between day 15 and 85 showed a balanced CD4/CD8 split, and those that grew later tilted toward CD4+.

Employing constant-segment primers, 5'RACE generated TCR alpha and TCR beta cDNA libraries bearing sample barcodes and UMIs. One entry per CDR3 protein results from TCRdb running MiXCR on the 5' RACE reads. The data contain around 310,000 distinct CDR3 sequences, 20% to 25% of them singletons. Material: PBMCs or a T cell subset sorted from them (not recorded which). The TCR comes from a man between 18 and 29 years old who had mild COVID-19 (a few samples of this study predate the infection). Cell type and time point are not known.

The CDR3 sequence is CASSPQGTVNEQFF. CDR3 DNA sequence: TGTGCTAGCAGCCCCCAAGGGACAGTCAATGAGCAGTTCTTC. The chain recombines TRBV7-7 with TRBJ2-1; 7 positions match TRBD1. CDR3 length equals 14 residues. Germline CDR1 reads SSHAT; CDR2 reads FNYEAQ (reference sequence).